This is a list of T cell receptor beta chains from one sample in a study of breast tumors, draining lymph nodes, adjacent tissues. TCRdb used MiXCR to reprocess the multiplex PCR reads, holding one entry per CDR3 protein. In the table there are 15,000 to 20,000 distinct CDR3 sequences, roughly two fifths of which are singletons. Sequenced sample: breast tumor tissue. These receptor sequences come from a female donor with breast cancer. Some clones in this sample may be carry-over from other donors' samples. Each CDR3 is given with its conserved first and last residue. A D gene is named only where the DNA matches it firmly. Clone size is stated in some rows and not others, as once, few, many or a class when expanded.

j_gene,d_gene,v_gene,abundance,CDR3nt,CDR3aa
TRBJ2-7,NA,TRBV6-5,NA,TGTGCCATCAGTGACGGCAGGGGGGACCCCTACGAGCAGTACTTC,CAISDGRGDPYEQYF
TRBJ1-5,NA,TRBV11-2,many,TGTGCCAGCAGCCCAGACAGGTCCAATCAGCCCCAGCATTTT,CASSPDRSNQPQHF
TRBJ2-5,NA,TRBV20-1,many,TGCAGTGCTAGAGTGTCGGGGGAGACCCAGTACTTC,CSARVSGETQYF
TRBJ1-5,NA,TRBV20-1,NA,TGCAGTGCTATGGATAGGGGCACCGGACAGCCCCGGCATTTT,CSAMDRGTGQPRHF
TRBJ2-5,NA,TRBV12-3/TRBV12-4,many,TGTGCCAGCAGTTTAGGGGGAGGGGGCGCGTGGCAGGAGACCCAGTACTTC,CASSLGGGGAWQETQYF
TRBJ1-2,NA,TRBV7-8,NA,TGTGCCAGCAGCTTAGGGGGGGATGGCTACACCTTC,CASSLGGDGYTF
TRBJ1-2,NA,TRBV18,many,TGTGCCAGCTCACCTCGTGAGGGGATCGGTTTTACTGACTACACCTTC,CASSPREGIGFTDYTF
TRBJ2-7,TRBD1,TRBV19,NA,TGTGCCAGTAGTACCTGGGACAGCCGTTACGAGCAGTACTTC,CASSTWDSRYEQYF
TRBJ1-6,NA,TRBV20-1,many,TGCAGTGCTAGAGCGGGGGGGCCTAATTCACCCCTCCACTTT,CSARAGGPNSPLHF
TRBJ1-2,NA,TRBV7-9,NA,TGTGCCAGCAGCCACACAGGGAAGGAGGGCTACACCTTC,CASSHTGKEGYTF
TRBJ1-3,NA,TRBV6-5,NA,TGTGCCAGCAGTTATGCAGGGTACTCTGGAAACACCATATATTTT,CASSYAGYSGNTIYF
TRBJ2-1,TRBD2,TRBV20-1,NA,TGCAGTGCTGCCGGGTGGCTAGCGGCGGCGAGAAACAATGAGCAGCTCTTC,CSAAGWLAAARNNEQLF
TRBJ1-6,NA,TRBV5-8,many,TGTGCCAGCAGCTTGAGCGATAAGGACCGGCCTTACAATTCACCCCTCCACTTT,CASSLSDKDRPYNSPLHF
TRBJ1-2,NA,TRBV10-2,many,TGCGCCAGCAGTGAGTCGACTCCTTCGGGGGCGCAAGCTGGCTACACCTTC,CASSESTPSGAQAGYTF
TRBJ1-2,NA,TRBV9,many,TGTGCTAACTATGGCTACACCTTC,CANYGYTF
TRBJ1-3,NA,TRBV6-2/TRBV6-3,NA,TGTGCCAGCAGTTACGGGACAAACTCTGGAAACACCATATATTTT,CASSYGTNSGNTIYF
TRBJ2-1,NA,TRBV19,NA,TGTGCCAGTAGTTTGGGAGGAACCAATGAGCAGTTCTTC,CASSLGGTNEQFF
TRBJ1-2,TRBD1,TRBV18,NA,TGTGCCAGCTCATCCGGGACAGGGGACTATGGCTACACCTTC,CASSSGTGDYGYTF
TRBJ2-7,TRBD1,TRBV7-9,medium-sized,TGTGCCAGCAGCTTCGGACAGGGCCGGCTCGAGCAGTACTTC,CASSFGQGRLEQYF
TRBJ2-7,TRBD1,TRBV11-1,many,TGTGCCAGCAGCTCCGGGACAGGGGTCGTCTACGAGCAGTACTTC,CASSSGTGVVYEQYF
TRBJ2-1,TRBD2,TRBV12-3/TRBV12-4,many,TGTGCCAGCAGTCTCGGGACTAGCGGGGTCCGCTACAATGAGCAGTTCTTC,CASSLGTSGVRYNEQFF
TRBJ2-1,NA,TRBV6-1,many,TGTGCCAGCAGTGAATCCCCAGGGTCAGGCAATGAGCAGTTCTTC,CASSESPGSGNEQFF
TRBJ2-1,NA,TRBV20-1,many,TGCAGTGCAACGCGACTCTACAATGAGCAGTTCTTC,CSATRLYNEQFF
TRBJ2-5,NA,TRBV20-1,large,TGCAGTGCTAGGACAGGCGAAGGGGGCCAAGAGACCCAGTACTTC,CSARTGEGGQETQYF
TRBJ2-3,TRBD2,TRBV30,once,TGTGCCTGGAGTGTTCCAGGACTAGGGTTCCAGAGGACAGATACGCAGTATTTT,CAWSVPGLGFQRTDTQYF
TRBJ2-1,NA,TRBV27,many,TGTGCCAGCAGCTCCCTTCTCCGTGAGCAGTTCTTC,CASSSLLREQFF
TRBJ2-1,NA,TRBV29-1,NA,NA,CSIYLCSVKLVENEQFF
TRBJ1-1,TRBD1,TRBV6-1,many,TGTGCCAGCATTCCACGGACAGGCAGCACTGAAGCTTTCTTT,CASIPRTGSTEAFF
TRBJ2-5,TRBD2,TRBV9,NA,TGTGCCAGCAGCGTAGAGGGGTCTAGCGGGAGAACCGGGGAGACCCAGTACTTC,CASSVEGSSGRTGETQYF
TRBJ1-2,TRBD1,TRBV19,many,TGTGCCAGTAGTATCGATGGGACAGGGCCTAATGGCTACACCTTC,CASSIDGTGPNGYTF
TRBJ2-7,NA,TRBV30,many,TGTGCCTGGAGTCCTAAAGACCGTGAGCAGTACTTC,CAWSPKDREQYF
TRBJ2-7,NA,TRBV10-2,NA,TGCGCCAGCAGTGACGGAGGCGGGTCCTACGAGCAGTACTTC,CASSDGGGSYEQYF
TRBJ2-1,TRBD2,TRBV20-1,many,TGCAGTGCTGCCGGGTGGCTAGCGGGAGCGAGAAACAATGAGCAGTTCTTC,CSAAGWLAGARNNEQFF
TRBJ2-3,NA,TRBV7-2,many,TGTGCCAGCAGCGCCCCCCCCACGTCCACAGATACGCAGTATTTT,CASSAPPTSTDTQYF
TRBJ2-1,TRBD2,TRBV7-3,NA,TGTGCCAGCAGCCTTCTGCCGGGACTAGCGGGACCCTCCCACAATGAGCAGTTCTTC,CASSLLPGLAGPSHNEQFF
TRBJ1-6,NA,TRBV7-9,few,TGTGCCAGCAGCTTAGGTGCAGACACGAATTCACCCCTCCACTTT,CASSLGADTNSPLHF
TRBJ2-2,TRBD2,TRBV6-6,many,TGTGCCAGCAGACCCAGCGGGGATGGCACCGGGGAGCTGTTTTTT,CASRPSGDGTGELFF
TRBJ1-2,TRBD1,TRBV7-3,NA,TGTGCCAGCAGCTTAACCGACAGGGGGGGAGATGGCTACACCTTC,CASSLTDRGGDGYTF
TRBJ1-2,NA,TRBV5-1,NA,TGCGCCAGCAGCTTGAGGGCAGATAATGGCTACACCTTC,CASSLRADNGYTF
TRBJ1-3,NA,TRBV11-2,many,TGTGCCAGCACCCAAACAGGGTCCTCTGGAAACACCATATATTTT,CASTQTGSSGNTIYF
TRBJ1-3,NA,TRBV2,medium-sized,TGTGCCAGCAGGGATCCCGGAAACACCATATATTTT,CASRDPGNTIYF
TRBJ2-5,TRBD1,TRBV7-8,many,TGTGCCAGCAGCTTAAATTCGGGGCCCGGGACAGGAGAGACCCAGTACTTC,CASSLNSGPGTGETQYF
TRBJ1-2,NA,TRBV3-1,many,TGTGCCAGCAGCCAAGATTCGGCAGCTAACTATGGCTACACCTTC,CASSQDSAANYGYTF
TRBJ1-2,TRBD1,TRBV7-9,medium-sized,TGTGCCAGCAGCTTAGCACCGGGACAGGGGGCTGGCTACACCTTC,CASSLAPGQGAGYTF
TRBJ2-7,TRBD2,TRBV10-3,NA,TGTGCCACCCTCGGGACTAGTAGCAGTTACGAGCAGTACTTC,CATLGTSSSYEQYF
TRBJ2-1,TRBD2,TRBV29-1,NA,TGCAGCGCGGGACTAGTTTTCTACAATGAGCAGTTCTTC,CSAGLVFYNEQFF
TRBJ1-2,NA,TRBV7-9,medium-sized,TGTGCCAGCAGCTTAGGGGACTATGGCTACACCTTC,CASSLGDYGYTF
TRBJ2-7,NA,TRBV12-3/TRBV12-4,NA,TGTGCCAGCAGCCCGACTAGGAAATCCTACGAGCAGTACTTC,CASSPTRKSYEQYF
TRBJ2-3,TRBD1,TRBV7-2,many,TGTGCCAGCAGCATACAGGGGAGTGGCGCAGATACGCAGTATTTT,CASSIQGSGADTQYF
TRBJ2-1,TRBD1,TRBV7-7,medium-sized,TGTGCTAGCAGCTTTAACAGGGGTGGTGAGCAGTTCTTC,CASSFNRGGEQFF
TRBJ1-4,NA,TRBV30,many,TGTGCCTGGAGCGCTCAGACAGGTGCTGAAAAACTGTTTTTT,CAWSAQTGAEKLFF
TRBJ2-5,NA,TRBV7-2,many,TGTGCCAGCAGCCGGGGACCGCAAGAGACCCAGTACTTC,CASSRGPQETQYF
TRBJ2-2,NA,TRBV15,many,TGTGCCACCAGCAGGTTAGAAGGTCCGTCCGGGGAGCTGTTTTTT,CATSRLEGPSGELFF